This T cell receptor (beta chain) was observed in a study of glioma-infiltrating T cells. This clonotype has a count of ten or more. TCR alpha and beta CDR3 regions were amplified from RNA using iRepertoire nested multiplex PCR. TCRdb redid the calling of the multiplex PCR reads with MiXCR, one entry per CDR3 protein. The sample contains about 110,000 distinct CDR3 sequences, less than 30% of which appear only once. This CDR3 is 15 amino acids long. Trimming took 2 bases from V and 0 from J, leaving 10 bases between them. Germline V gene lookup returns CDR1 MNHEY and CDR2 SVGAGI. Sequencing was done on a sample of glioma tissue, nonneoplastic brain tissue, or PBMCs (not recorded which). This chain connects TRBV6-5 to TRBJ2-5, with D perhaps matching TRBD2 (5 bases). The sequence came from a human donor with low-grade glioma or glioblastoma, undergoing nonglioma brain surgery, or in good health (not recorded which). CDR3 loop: CASSYPRGYQETQYF. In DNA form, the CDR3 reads TGTGCCAGCAGTTACCCGAGAGGGTACCAAGAGACCCAGTACTTC.